This paragraph covers one TCR beta chain sequence. Its target is not known. A second PCR of 7 to 11 cycles used a sample-barcoded 5' primer and a J-beta primer mix. Every molecule of cDNA carried a tag from a template-switch adaptor with 12 random nucleotides. TCRdb called the 5' RACE reads again in MiXCR, with one record for every CDR3 protein. In the table there are about 500,000 distinct CDR3 sequences, more than 20% of which are singletons. CDR1 SGDLS and CDR2 YYNGEE come from the germline V gene. Deletions cut 2 bases from V and 7 bases from J, with 12 bases between. CDR3 length: 14 residues. The sample originates from a study of blood T cells in healthy people across ages. General study findings and limits: The unsorted PBMCs prevented any conclusive comparison of naive versus antigen-experienced cells. Higher naive T cell percentage went strongly together with higher TCR beta diversity.

These same data were also listed under a study on T cells of mothers and their children. That work adds: Each mother yielded more than 9 million TCR beta CDR3 reads. Each child yielded several million reads.

This clonotype was obtained from a boy aged 5-17 years in good health. J is TRBJ1-4 and V is TRBV9, with D unclear. The sample was blood. As DNA, the CDR3 is TGTGCCAGCAGCGTGCGGGAGTACGGTGAAAAACTGTTTTTT. It codes for CASSVREYGEKLFF.